The clone carrying this TCR beta chain came up a few times. This entry is derived from a study of cytomegalovirus exposure and HLA in healthy donors. The PCR contained 60 Vbeta and 13 Jbeta primers. Here immunoSEQ multiplex PCR was the method, and the copy in TCRdb shows in-frame clones only, minus some. The sample carries 150,000 to 200,000 clones, around 82% recorded once. CDR1 and CDR2 from the germline V gene are MDHEN and SYDVKM. V shed 4 bases and J 11 bases; nucleotides not matched to a gene: 19. The CDR3 totals 17 residues. Sequenced material: PBMCs. This receptor was taken from a woman in her twenties or thirties in good health and CMV-seropositive. The rearrangement joins TRBV28 to TRBJ2-3; 9 bases are shared with TRBD2. The CDR3 DNA is TGTGCCAGCAGTTCCCTCGAAGGAGCGGGGGGCCGAAGGGGGCAGTATTTT. Encoded protein: CASSSLEGAGGRRGQYF.